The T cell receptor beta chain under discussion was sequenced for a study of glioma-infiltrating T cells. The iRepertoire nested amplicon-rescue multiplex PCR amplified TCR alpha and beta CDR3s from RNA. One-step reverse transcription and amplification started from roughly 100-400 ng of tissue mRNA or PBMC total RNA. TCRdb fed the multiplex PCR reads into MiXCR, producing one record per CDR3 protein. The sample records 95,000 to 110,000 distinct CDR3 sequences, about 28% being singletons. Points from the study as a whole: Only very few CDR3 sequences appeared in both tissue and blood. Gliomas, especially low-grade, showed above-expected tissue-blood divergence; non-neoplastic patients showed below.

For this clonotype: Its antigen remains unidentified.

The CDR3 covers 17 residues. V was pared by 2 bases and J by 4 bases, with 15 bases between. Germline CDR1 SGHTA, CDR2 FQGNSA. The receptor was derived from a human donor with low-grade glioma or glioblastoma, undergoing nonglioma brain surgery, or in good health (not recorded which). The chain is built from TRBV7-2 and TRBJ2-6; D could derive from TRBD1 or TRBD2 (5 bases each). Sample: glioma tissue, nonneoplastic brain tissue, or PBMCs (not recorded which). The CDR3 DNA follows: TGTGCCAGCAGCTTAAGGGACCTAAGGCGGGGGGCCAACGTCCTGACTTTC. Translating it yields CASSLRDLRRGANVLTF.